This note documents a single T cell receptor (beta chain) sequence. The time point: persistent/refractory GD, antithyroid drugs over 5 years with positive TRAb. PBMC-extracted RNA yielded the TCR library. These data belong to a study of regulatory T cells in long-lasting Graves disease. Arm-PCR of CDR3 regions and iRepertoire HTBI primers were used to build TCR beta libraries. Study processing details: Throughout the samples, researchers identified 55 to 65 TRBV and approximately 14 TRBJ segments. MiXCR was run by TCRdb on the multiplex PCR reads, yielding one entry per CDR3 protein. The V and J calls were determined by TCRdb, not by the authors. The repertoire consists of 500,000 to 700,000 distinct CDR3 sequences, with about 30% occurring once and the leading ten covering roughly 40%. CDR3 length: 14 amino acids. Trimming removed 4 bases from V and 5 bases from J, with 12 bases in between. Germline CDR1 GTSNPN, CDR2 SVGIG (reference sequence).

This clonotype was obtained from a female donor with Graves disease. The chain joins TRBV30 to TRBJ1-6, with D possibly matching TRBD1 (6 bases). Specimen: peripheral blood mononuclear cells (PBMCs), collected when the disease was refractory, from a patient treated with antithyroid drugs. CDR3 loop: CAWTAGQDNSPLHF. DNA of the CDR3: TGTGCCTGGACCGCGGGACAAGATAATTCACCCCTCCACTTT.